The source of this T cell receptor (beta chain) is a study of human T cells and chemical hapten exposure. The overall study: Variability of per-sample TCR yields stemmed mainly from small differences in pooled library volume.

This clonotype was observed a handful of times. The time point was: pre-sensitization, week 0. Indicated treatment: therapeutic diphenylcyclopropenone sensitization with weekly scalp DPC. TCRdb re-analysed the RACE reads in MiXCR, keeping a single row per CDR3 protein. The sample carries 200,000 to 300,000 distinct CDR3 sequences, 7.5% to 9% recorded once. J lost 8 bases, V lost 4 bases, and 7 bases had no gene match. The CDR3 covers 14 residues. Germline V gene lookup returns CDR1 MDHEN and CDR2 SYDVKM. This chain connects TRBV28 to TRBJ1-4; 7 bases are a match to TRBD1. The source material was whole blood, sampled in connection with sensitization to the hapten diphenylcyclopropenone (DPC). The TCR sequence derives from a woman in her thirties or forties with alopecia areata. Some clones in this sample may be carry-over from other donors' samples. The DNA for the CDR3 is TGTGCCAGCAGTTCCCTAACAGGGGAGGAAAAACTGTTTTTT. It codes for CASSSLTGEEKLFF.